The present T cell receptor beta chain was sequenced within a study of blood T cell repertoires in COVID-19. V was cut by 0 bases and J by 3 bases, with 8 bases left in between. The CDR3 loop spans 14 amino acids. The V gene's germline CDR1 is KGHSH and CDR2 LQKENI. The table came from immunoSEQ multiplex PCR; TCRdb's copy has only in-frame clones and leaves some out. The sample holds about 330,000 clones, 80% to 95% seen once. The sequence was collected from a woman aged 30 to 39 who had recovered from COVID-19. Sample: PBMCs or T cells enriched from blood (not recorded which). The chain links TRBV18 to TRBJ1-1; the D is unclear. The CDR3 DNA reads as TGTGCCAGCTCACCACCTGGTCAGGACACTGAAGCTTTCTTT. It codes for CASSPPGQDTEAFF.